These 30 T cell receptor beta chains were all obtained from the same sample, sequenced in a study of blood T cell repertoires in COVID-19 (dated by TCRdb to 2018 to 2020). The library was made by the immunoSEQ multiplex PCR assay. TCRdb carries this immuneACCESS record with in-frame sequences only. Its versions omit some clonotypes, under half of them owing to an unresolved V gene in the studies checked, with the rest unexplained. The sample table records around 130,000 clones; just over 85% of these occur just once. The ten top clones hold about 4.7% of the sample. The sequenced sample consisted of peripheral blood. These receptors were collected from a man between 40 and 49 years old with acute or convalescent COVID-19.

V usage is TRBV6-7 and J usage is TRBJ2-2; D gene uncertain. Being an ORF, TRBV6-7 has a function that is uncertain. The CDR3 totals 11 residues. The V gene lost 2 bases and the J gene lost 9 bases, with 4 bases spanning the gap. This CDR3 is CASSYPRELFF. The CDR3 DNA sequence: TGTGCCAGCAGTTACCCTAGGGAGCTGTTTTTT.

V gene TRBV30 combines with J gene TRBJ1-4; 7 bases align to TRBD1. The V gene end was trimmed by 0 bases and the J gene end by 5 bases; junction bases not matched to a gene: 3. CDR1 GTSNPN and CDR2 SVGIG come from the germline V gene (reference sequence). The CDR3 covers 14 residues. CDR3 protein: CAWSVMTGNEKLFF. DNA for the CDR3: TGTGCCTGGAGTGTTATGACAGGGAATGAAAAACTGTTTTTT.

The J gene is TRBJ1-2, the V gene TRBV7-2; D is perhaps TRBD1 (5 bases). The CDR3 is made up of 14 amino acids. V lost 0 bases, J lost 7 bases, and 12 bases lay in between. Germline CDR1 reads SGHTA; CDR2 reads FQGNSA. The CDR3 DNA reads as TGTGCCAGCAGCTTAGCCAGGGATGAGCCTGGCTACACCTTC. It codes for CASSLARDEPGYTF.

This chain joins TRBV7-9 and TRBJ2-5; 12 nucleotides match TRBD2. Germline CDR1 reads SEHNR; CDR2 reads FQNEAQ (reference sequence). The CDR3 runs to 17 residues. Trimming took 7 bases from V and 5 from J; bases not matched to a gene: 14. The CDR3 is CASTPSGGAPEQETQYF. CDR3 coding DNA: TGTGCCAGCACCCCTAGCGGGGGGGCGCCCGAGCAGGAGACCCAGTACTTC.

About this clone: One end of the junction varies from germline; a read error may be responsible. This chain connects TRBV7-9 to TRBJ1-2; possibly TRBD1 for D (5 bases). The germline V gene has CDR1 SEHNR and CDR2 FQNEAQ (reference sequence). This CDR3 region has 17 residues. CDR3 sequence: CASSLGELQQASYGYTF. CDR3 sequence (DNA): TGTGCCAGCAGTTTAGGCGAACTGCAACAGGCCTCCTATGGCTACACCTTC.

This chain uses TRBV7-8 with TRBJ2-5, with a possible D match to TRBD1 (6 bases). CDR1 and CDR2 from the germline V gene are SGHVS and FQNEAQ. The V and J ends lost 7 bases and 1 base respectively, with 16 bases between them. This CDR3 is 15 amino acids long. DNA for the CDR3: TGTGCCAGCAACATCGAACAGGGTGTCCAAGAGACCCAGTACTTC. As protein: CASNIEQGVQETQYF.

The chain recombines TRBV5-6 with TRBJ1-1; no reliable D call. Germline V gene data show CDR1 as SGHDT and CDR2 as YYEEEE. V gave up 0 bases and J gave up 10 bases, with 10 bases separating them. The CDR3 runs 12 residues. This CDR3 reads CASSLGGARAFF. CDR3 nucleotide sequence: TGTGCCAGCAGCTTGGGGGGAGCAAGAGCTTTCTTT.

This sequence joins TRBV7-9 and TRBJ2-5; D is possibly TRBD1 (5 bases). V dropped 5 bases and J dropped 5 bases, with 15 bases sitting between them. This CDR3 has 14 amino acids. The germline V gene encodes CDR1 SEHNR and CDR2 FQNEAQ (reference sequence). CDR3 bases: TGTGCCAGCAGCCCACAGGTCTTACTCGAGACCCAGTACTTC. Its translation: CASSPQVLLETQYF. The variable domain in full, with the rest retrieved from reference TRBV7-9 and TRBJ2-5, is DTGVSQNPRHKITKRGQNVTFRCDPISEHNRLYWYRQTLGQGPEFLTYFQNEAQLEKSRLLSDRFSAERPKGSFSTLEIQRTEQGDSAMYLCASSPQVLLETQYFGPGTRLLVL.

This chain joins TRBV6-5 and TRBJ1-1; D unclear. The V end was cut by 6 bases, the J end by 1 base, with 6 bases between. The CDR3 runs 12 residues. Germline assignment: CDR1 MNHEY and CDR2 SVGAGI. CDR3 in amino acids: CASRSGNTEAFF. In DNA, the CDR3 is TGTGCCAGCAGATCGGGGAACACTGAAGCTTTCTTT.

V is TRBV10-1 and J is TRBJ1-1; TRBD1 is a possible D gene (6 bases). CDR1 and CDR2 from the germline V gene are WNHNN and SYGVQD (reference sequence). CDR3 size: 14 residues. V lost 5 bases and J lost 6, with 16 bases in between. The chain's CDR3 is CASSTGHSYAEAFF. CDR3 bases: TGCGCCAGCAGTACGGGACATTCGTACGCTGAAGCTTTCTTT.

The chain links TRBV5-1 to TRBJ1-3, with TRBD1 as a possible D gene (6 bases). CDR3 length equals 16 residues. Germline CDR1 is SGHRS and CDR2 is YFSETQ. Trimming took 6 bases from V and 0 from J, leaving 16 bases between them. The CDR3 region has the DNA TGCGCCAGCACCCCTGGGGCAGGGGCCTCTGGAAACACCATATATTTT. This encodes CASTPGAGASGNTIYF.

The chain joins TRBV3-1 (or the pseudogene TRBV3-2) to TRBJ2-5; D possibly corresponds to TRBD2 (5 bases). Germline V gene lookup returns CDR1 LGHDT and CDR2 YNNKEL (reference sequence). V was cut by 5 bases and J by 2 bases, with 9 bases left in between. The CDR3 totals 13 residues. The CDR3 coding sequence is TGTGCCAGCAGCTTCGAGCGGCAAGAGACCCAGTACTTC. Residues: CASSFERQETQYF.

The chain uses TRBV19 and TRBJ2-7, with D tentatively TRBD2 (6 bases). The ends were cut back, 9 bases at V and 1 base at J, with 22 bases in the middle. From germline, CDR1 is LNHDA and CDR2 SQIVND (reference sequence). The CDR3 is 16 amino acids. CDR3 DNA: TGTGCCAGCCGCTCCCCGGGCGGCAGCGGGTCCTACGAGCAGTACTTC. This codes for CASRSPGGSGSYEQYF.

The J gene is TRBJ2-3, the V gene TRBV27, with 11 bases lining up with TRBD2. In germline, CDR1 is MNHEY, CDR2 SMNVEV (reference sequence). Losses at the gene ends were 4 bases for V and 2 bases for J; bases not matched to a gene: 17. This CDR3 comprises 20 residues. This CDR3 is CASSSQTGTSGRQSTDTQYF. The CDR3 DNA is TGTGCCAGCAGTTCACAAACAGGGACTAGCGGCCGGCAATCCACAGATACGCAGTATTTT.

The CDR3 bases are TGTGCCAGCAGCCAACCCGACTGGAAGGGGGAGCTGTTTTTT. It specifies CASSQPDWKGELFF. This rearrangement joins TRBV14 to TRBJ2-2; D gene uncertain. The length of the CDR3 is 14 residues. V was pared by 2 bases and J by 8 bases, with 12 bases between. The germline V gene has CDR1 SGHDN and CDR2 FVKESK.

The gene calls are TRBV7-6 and TRBJ2-2; D gene uncertain. The CDR3 contains 16 residues. Per germline, CDR1 SGHVS and CDR2 FNYEAQ. The ends were cut back, 5 bases at V and 5 bases at J, with 18 bases in the middle. This chain's CDR3 is CASSPTSGWITGELFF. CDR3 nucleotides: TGTGCCAGCAGCCCTACATCCGGGTGGATTACCGGGGAGCTGTTTTTT.

The chain has TRBV27 and TRBJ1-4, with D uncertain. This CDR3 is built from 15 residues. V was pared by 6 bases and J by 0 bases, with 11 bases between. Germline CDR1 is MNHEY and CDR2 is SMNVEV (reference sequence). CDR3 bases: TGTGCCAGCAGCCCCTTTCCCCCAACTAATGAAAAACTGTTTTTT. It is translated as CASSPFPPTNEKLFF.

The V call is TRBV2, the J call TRBJ1-4, with a possible D match to TRBD1 (5 bases). The CDR3 contains 15 residues. Trimming stripped 5 bases from V and 2 bases from J, with 12 bases between. Per the germline V gene, CDR1 is SNHLY and CDR2 is FYNNEI. CDR3 DNA sequence: TGTGCCAGCAGTTCTACCAGGGTGACTAATGAAAAACTGTTTTTT. Translation gives CASSSTRVTNEKLFF.

This clone was observed once. This rearrangement joins TRBV10-3 to TRBJ2-1; D possibly corresponds to TRBD2 (5 bases). The CDR3 consists of 12 residues. In germline, CDR1 is ENHRY, CDR2 SYGVKD. V shed 0 bases and J shed 10 bases, with 7 bases lying between them. The CDR3 DNA is TGTGCCATCAGTGAGTCCGGGAACGAGCAGTTCTTC. Translating it yields CAISESGNEQFF.

The chain employs TRBV6-5 and TRBJ1-1; a weak D match, TRBD1 (5 bases). V was pared by 2 bases and J by 1 base, with 8 bases between. This CDR3 contains 14 residues. From germline, CDR1 is MNHEY and CDR2 SVGAGI. CDR3 residues: CASSYGAENTEAFF. The CDR3, as DNA: TGTGCCAGCAGTTACGGGGCAGAGAACACTGAAGCTTTCTTT.

The chain links TRBV27 to TRBJ1-1, with D possibly being TRBD1 (6 bases). From germline, CDR1 is MNHEY and CDR2 SMNVEV (reference sequence). Trimming took off 0 bases at V and 3 bases at J, with 11 bases between the two ends. The CDR3 covers 15 residues. The CDR3 reads CASSLSLGAYTEAFF. In DNA, the CDR3 is TGTGCCAGCAGTTTATCTCTGGGGGCCTACACTGAAGCTTTCTTT.

The chain uses TRBV19 and TRBJ1-2; D ambiguous. This CDR3 spans 16 amino acids. V lost 5 bases and J lost 7, with 23 bases in between. Germline V CDR1 and CDR2: LNHDA, SQIVND (reference sequence). Here the CDR3 DNA reads TGTGCCAGTAGTGACCTCGTTGACGGCAGCGTGGGTGGCTACACCTTC. Translated: CASSDLVDGSVGGYTF.

The chain carries TRBV30 and TRBJ1-1; no clear D gene. CDR3 length equals 10 residues. Deletions cut 7 bases from V and 6 bases from J, with 9 bases between. Germline V lookup: CDR1 GTSNPN, CDR2 SVGIG (reference sequence). CDR3 loop: CASIGAEAFF. CDR3 bases: TGTGCCTCCATCGGGGCTGAAGCTTTCTTT.

V is TRBV7-9 and J is TRBJ1-1; TRBD1 might be the D (5 bases). Looked up from germline, CDR1 is SEHNR and CDR2 is FQNEAQ (reference sequence). Trimming took 5 bases from V and 5 from J, leaving 15 bases between them. CDR3 length equals 14 residues. The CDR3 spells CASSLSTGGTEAFF. CDR3 nucleotides: TGTGCCAGCAGCCTATCAACTGGGGGGACTGAAGCTTTCTTT. The full variable domain, its missing parts supplied by reference TRBV7-9 and TRBJ1-1, is DTGVSQNPRHKITKRGQNVTFRCDPISEHNRLYWYRQTLGQGPEFLTYFQNEAQLEKSRLLSDRFSAERPKGSFSTLEIQRTEQGDSAMYLCASSLSTGGTEAFFGQGTRLTVV.

This clone appeared a few times. The chain uses TRBV4-1 and TRBJ1-1; D gene unclear. In germline, CDR1 is MGHRA, CDR2 YSYEKL. The length of the CDR3 is 16 residues. The V and J ends lost 4 bases and 1 base respectively, with 16 bases between them. The CDR3 sequence is CASSRRMEGGNTEAFF. The DNA for the CDR3 is TGCGCCAGCAGCCGGAGAATGGAAGGTGGGAACACTGAAGCTTTCTTT.

The chain is built from TRBV18 and TRBJ1-2, with unresolved D. The germline V gene encodes CDR1 KGHSH and CDR2 LQKENI. Trimming shortened V by 4 bases and J by 4 bases, and 16 bases separated the two germline ends. CDR3 length: 15 amino acids. CDR3 coding DNA: TGTGCCAGCTCACTCGACACCTTCGGGGTCTATGGCTACACCTTC. Its protein is CASSLDTFGVYGYTF.

The chain carries TRBV19 and TRBJ2-7, with 13 bases identical to TRBD2. CDR1 is LNHDA, CDR2 SQIVND, per germline (reference sequence). The CDR3 runs 19 residues. Trimming at V came to 5 bases and at J to 2 bases, leaving 15 bases not matched to a gene. CDR3 nucleotides: TGTGCCAGTAGTCCTACACCGGGACTAGCGGGACACCAGACCTACGAGCAGTACTTC. Amino acids: CASSPTPGLAGHQTYEQYF.

In its sample, this clone was seen once. The genes are TRBV4-3 and TRBJ1-1; D is ambiguous. The ends were cut back, 0 bases at V and 1 base at J, with 9 bases in the middle. Germline assignment: CDR1 LGHNA and CDR2 YSLEER. The length of the CDR3 is 15 residues. Written as DNA, the CDR3 is TGCGCCAGCAGCCAAGATGGGCATTCGAACACTGAAGCTTTCTTT. Translated: CASSQDGHSNTEAFF.

The rearrangement joins TRBV9 to TRBJ2-5; the D gene is possibly TRBD2 (6 bases). Trimming cost V 7 bases and J 1 base, with 23 bases left between them. This CDR3 contains 17 residues. Germline V gene lookup returns CDR1 SGDLS and CDR2 YYNGEE. CDR3 bases: TGTGCCAGCTCCCTAGATCCCCCCGGGGGACTCCAAGAGACCCAGTACTTC. Its protein product is CASSLDPPGGLQETQYF.

In DNA form, the CDR3 reads TGTGCCAGCAGTTTTATGACAGAGAACACTGAAGCTTTCTTT. It translates to CASSFMTENTEAFF. This chain uses TRBV2 with TRBJ1-1; D possibly corresponds to TRBD1 (5 bases). This CDR3 comprises 14 residues. Germline V gene lookup returns CDR1 SNHLY and CDR2 FYNNEI. V gave up 5 bases and J gave up 1 base, with 11 bases separating them.